The entry that follows covers one T cell receptor beta chain sequence. What it recognizes is unknown. These data originate in a study of response to subunit inactivated influenza vaccine. The study's findings and limits: Few new T cells, the authors suggested, are recruited by each seasonal influenza vaccination.

Trimming removed 1 base at V and 3 bases at J, with 13 bases between. Germline V gene lookup returns CDR1 SQVTM and CDR2 ANQGSEA. The CDR3 is 15 amino acids. TCRdb independently ran MiXCR on the RT-PCR reads; one entry per CDR3 protein. This sample has around 520,000 distinct CDR3 sequences; roughly 12% occur once, and the top ten carry roughly 10%. The chain carries TRBV29-1 and TRBJ2-1, with a tentative D call TRBD1 (6 bases). The clonotype comes from a man aged 45-65 years who received an inactivated influenza vaccine. The sample consisted of PBMCs from blood, taken on the day of vaccination. As DNA, the CDR3 is TGCAGCGTTGAAGGCTCACAGGGACACTACAATGAGCAGTTCTTC. Residues: CSVEGSQGHYNEQFF.